These 14 T cell receptor beta chains originate from one sample sequenced in a study of blood T cell repertoires in COVID-19. Profiled with immunoSEQ multiplex PCR; TCRdb holds only in-frame clones, not every one. The data show about 210,000 clones, 82% seen once. Sequenced material: peripheral blood. These receptors were taken from a woman aged 60-75 years with COVID-19, enrolled during active disease.

The chain uses TRBV19 and TRBJ2-4; the D is unclear. The germline CDR1 and CDR2 sequences are LNHDA and SQIVND (reference sequence). Trimming took off 0 bases at V and 4 bases at J, with 7 bases between the two ends. CDR3 size: 14 residues. CDR3 coding DNA: TGTGCCAGTAGTATAGATCCACTTAAAAACATTCAGTACTTC. As protein: CASSIDPLKNIQYF.

The chain is built from TRBV12-5 and TRBJ2-1; D is uncertain. V was clipped by 5 bases and J by 8 bases, with 7 bases between them. The CDR3 is made up of 11 amino acids. The germline CDR1 and CDR2 sequences are LGHNT and FRNRAP. The chain's CDR3 is CASGSLHEQFF. The CDR3, as DNA: TGTGCTAGTGGTAGCCTCCATGAGCAGTTCTTC.

This chain links TRBV5-1 with TRBJ2-1, with 10 bases lining up with TRBD2. Per the germline V gene, CDR1 is SGHRS and CDR2 is YFSETQ. J lost 4 bases, V lost 4 bases, and 2 bases had no gene match. This CDR3 has 14 residues. The CDR3 coding sequence is TGCGCCAGCAGCAATAGCGGGGGGTACAATGAGCAGTTCTTC. As protein: CASSNSGGYNEQFF.

The rearrangement joins TRBV9 to TRBJ1-3; maybe TRBD1 (6 bases). Trimming left V 2 bases short and J 2 bases short, with 14 bases between. Germline CDR1 and CDR2: SGDLS and YYNGEE. The length of the CDR3 is 16 residues. CDR3 nucleotides: TGTGCCAGCAGCGTGGACAGCAGATATACTGGAAACACCATATATTTT. As protein: CASSVDSRYTGNTIYF.

V and J are TRBV7-6 and TRBJ2-7; 9 bases map to TRBD2. Trimming at V came to 4 bases and at J to 6 bases, leaving 10 bases not matched to a gene. Germline CDR1 is SGHVS and CDR2 is FNYEAQ. The CDR3 has 15 residues. The CDR3 DNA sequence: TGTGCCAGCAGCTATAGGGCGGGGGGGCTTAGCGAGCAGTACGTC. This sequence encodes CASSYRAGGLSEQYV.

The CDR3 DNA reads as TGTGCCAGCATCTCCGGGACGAACACCGGGGAGCTGTTTTTT. Protein: CASISGTNTGELFF. This sequence joins TRBV6-5 and TRBJ2-2, with D perhaps TRBD2 (5 bases). V was trimmed by 7 bases and J by 0 bases, leaving 9 bases between them. The CDR3 covers 14 residues. CDR1 is MNHEY, CDR2 SVGAGI, per germline.

The rearrangement joins TRBV14 to TRBJ2-2; unclear D gene. Germline-derived CDR1 and CDR2 are SGHDN and FVKESK. The V end was cut by 3 bases, the J end by 4 bases, with 15 bases between. This CDR3 is 16 amino acids long. The CDR3, as DNA: TGTGCCAGCAGCCATCGAACCACAGTGGGCACCGGGGAGCTGTTTTTT. Translation gives CASSHRTTVGTGELFF.

V usage is TRBV9 and J usage is TRBJ2-3; weak D call: TRBD2 (5 bases). Deletions cut 2 bases from V and 0 bases from J, with 10 bases between. CDR1 SGDLS and CDR2 YYNGEE come from the germline V gene. The length of the CDR3 is 15 residues. The DNA for the CDR3 is TGTGCCAGCAGCGTCGAAGCGGCGAGCACAGATACGCAGTATTTT. It translates to CASSVEAASTDTQYF.

This chain connects TRBV5-1 to TRBJ2-7; 9 bases fit TRBD1. The CDR3 consists of 16 residues. Germline V gene data show CDR1 as SGHRS and CDR2 as YFSETQ. The ends lost 0 bases at V and 4 bases at J; junction bases unmatched: 8. The CDR3 sequence: CASSLAWTGVGYEQYF. The CDR3 bases are TGCGCCAGCAGCTTGGCATGGACAGGGGTAGGATACGAGCAGTACTTC.

This clone appeared a few times. The chain couples TRBV5-1 to TRBJ2-1, with D tentatively TRBD2 (5 bases). The CDR3 covers 13 residues. V was pared by 2 bases and J by 10 bases, with 13 bases between. The germline CDR1 and CDR2 sequences are SGHRS and YFSETQ. The CDR3 DNA reads as TGCGCCAGCAGCTTTACAGCGGCGGGCGAGCAGTTCTTC. It codes for CASSFTAAGEQFF.

The V and J genes are TRBV6-2 or TRBV6-3 and TRBJ2-2, with 8 nucleotides matching TRBD1. Looked up from germline, CDR1 is MNHEY and CDR2 is SVGEGT. The V gene end was trimmed by 2 bases and the J gene end by 4 bases; junction bases not matched to a gene: 9. This CDR3 has 17 residues. CDR3 sequence (DNA): TGTGCCAGCAGTTACCGAGGCCAGGGGGCTTCCACCGGGGAGCTGTTTTTT. Translated: CASSYRGQGASTGELFF.

This chain links TRBV15 with TRBJ1-2; 10 bases fit TRBD1. Losses at the gene ends were 1 base for V and 1 base for J; bases not matched to a gene: 0. The germline gives CDR1 LNHNV, CDR2 YYDKDF (reference sequence). The CDR3 covers 15 residues. The CDR3 coding sequence is TGTGCCACCAGCAGAGGGACAGGGGGTAACTATGGCTACACCTTC. This codes for CATSRGTGGNYGYTF. The full variable domain, with the rest looked up from reference TRBV15 and TRBJ1-2, is DAMVIQNPRYQVTQFGKPVTLSCSQTLNHNVMYWYQQKSSQAPKLLFHYYDKDFNNEADTPDNFQSRRPNTSFCFLDIRSPGLGDTAMYLCATSRGTGGNYGYTFGSGTRLTVV.

V gene TRBV10-3 combines with J gene TRBJ2-2; a possible D gene is TRBD1 (7 bases). The CDR3 sequence is 13 residues long. The V end was cut by 10 bases, the J end by 1 base, with 10 bases between. Germline CDR1 ENHRY, CDR2 SYGVKD. CDR3 region: CATQGGNTGELFF. CDR3 in DNA: TGTGCCACCCAGGGGGGGAACACCGGGGAGCTGTTTTTT.

The chain carries TRBV5-6 and TRBJ2-3; 8 bases agree with TRBD2. V shed 4 bases, J shed 6 bases, and the junction held 10 bases outside the gene matches. CDR1 is SGHDT and CDR2 is YYEEEE in the germline V gene. The CDR3 has 15 amino acids. The CDR3 nucleotides read TGTGCCAGCAGCACCTCTAGCGGGCCGTGGGATACGCAGTATTTT. Encoded protein: CASSTSSGPWDTQYF.